The 19 T cell receptor beta chains below were found in one sample sequenced in a study of cytomegalovirus exposure and HLA in healthy donors. The primer mix had 60 Vbeta and 13 Jbeta primers. Sequenced by immunoSEQ multiplex PCR; TCRdb stores in-frame clones only, minus some. The sample has 100,000 to 120,000 clones; 65% to 90% are singletons. Material: PBMCs. Source of these receptors: a man aged 25 to 45 in good health and CMV-seropositive.

The gene calls are TRBV4-3 and TRBJ1-2, with 8 bases identical to TRBD1. Per germline, CDR1 LGHNA and CDR2 YSLEER. The junction had 9 bases not matched to a gene; V was cut back by 5 bases and J by 4 bases. This CDR3 contains 15 residues. The CDR3 spells CASSVRTGQVYGYTF. DNA of the CDR3: TGCGCCAGCAGCGTCCGGACAGGGCAAGTCTATGGCTACACCTTC.

J is TRBJ2-1 and V is TRBV11-2; no definite D call. This CDR3 is 13 amino acids long. Trimming left V 5 bases short and J 0 bases short, with 5 bases between. Germline V gives CDR1 SGHAT, CDR2 FQNNGV. CDR3 sequence (DNA): TGTGCCAGCAGCGCGAGCTCCTACAATGAGCAGTTCTTC. It codes for CASSASSYNEQFF.

The rearrangement links TRBV7-9 to TRBJ1-2; D gene ambiguous. CDR3 length: 13 residues. V lost 3 bases and J 2 bases, leaving 7 bases between the germline ends. Per germline, CDR1 SEHNR and CDR2 FQNEAQ (reference sequence). The CDR3 bases are TGTGCCAGCAGCTTCGAGTACAACTATGGCTACACCTTC. Protein product: CASSFEYNYGYTF.

The chain is built from TRBV5-4 and TRBJ1-4, with 8 bases aligning to TRBD1. In germline, CDR1 is SGHNT, CDR2 YYREEE (reference sequence). Losses at the gene ends were 4 bases for V and 5 bases for J; bases not matched to a gene: 4. This CDR3 comprises 14 residues. CDR3 sequence (DNA): TGTGCCAGCAGCGCGACAGGGGCAAATGAAAAACTGTTTTTT. Encoded protein: CASSATGANEKLFF.

CDR3 sequence: CASSLGDYLWETQYF. CDR3 coding DNA: TGCGCCAGCAGCTTGGGGGACTACCTGTGGGAGACCCAGTACTTC. The V and J genes are TRBV5-1 and TRBJ2-5, with 7 bases that match TRBD2. V trimming: 0 bases; J trimming: 5 bases; junction bases outside the gene matches: 7. CDR1 SGHRS and CDR2 YFSETQ come from the germline V gene. This CDR3 is 15 amino acids long. The full variable domain, its missing parts supplied by reference TRBV5-1 and TRBJ2-5, is KAGVTQTPRYLIKTRGQQVTLSCSPISGHRSVSWYQQTPGQGLQFLFEYFSETQRNKGNFPGRFSGRQFSNSRSEMNVSTLELGDSALYLCASSLGDYLWETQYFGPGTRLLVL.

The V call is TRBV12-5, the J call TRBJ1-5; the D is unclear. Germline V lookup: CDR1 LGHNT, CDR2 FRNRAP. The CDR3 totals 16 residues. The germline V and J ends were trimmed by 6 bases and 7 bases, with 22 bases remaining between them. The CDR3 spells CASGNYSAGPWQPQHF. CDR3 sequence (DNA): TGTGCTAGTGGGAACTACTCTGCGGGTCCGTGGCAGCCCCAGCATTTT.

This clone was recorded once. V usage is TRBV29-1 and J usage is TRBJ1-2, with 8 bases aligning to TRBD1. The CDR3 length is 12 residues. V trimming: 6 bases; J trimming: 14 bases; junction bases outside the gene matches: 14. Germline V gene lookup returns CDR1 SQVTM and CDR2 ANQGSEA. CDR3 DNA: TGCAGCGTCGAAACCGGGACAGGCCCGCTGACCTTC. Translated, it gives CSVETGTGPLTF. Together with reference TRBV29-1 and TRBJ1-2, the CDR3 gives the full variable domain: SAVISQKPSRDICQRGTSLTIQCQVDSQVTMMFWYRQQPGQSLTLIATANQGSEATYESGFVIDKFPISRPNLTFSTLTVSNMSPEDSSIYLCSVETGTGPLTFGSGTRLTVV.

V gene TRBV9 combines with J gene TRBJ1-2; 10 bases fit TRBD1. V shed 4 bases, J shed 3 bases, and the junction held 6 bases outside the gene matches. CDR1 is SGDLS, CDR2 YYNGEE, per germline. The CDR3 consists of 15 residues. The CDR3 nucleotides read TGTGCCAGCAGCCCTAAAGGACAGGGGGACTATGGCTACACCTTC. It encodes CASSPKGQGDYGYTF.

The V gene is TRBV5-6, the J gene TRBJ2-7; D is unclear. The germline V gene encodes CDR1 SGHDT and CDR2 YYEEEE. V dropped 1 base and J dropped 10 bases, with 15 bases sitting between them. The CDR3 totals 13 residues. The DNA of the CDR3 is TGTGCCAGCAGCTTGAGGCCCCGAGGCGGACAGTACTTC. This sequence encodes CASSLRPRGGQYF.

This sequence joins TRBV2 and TRBJ1-4; 9 bases align to TRBD1. This CDR3 has 12 amino acids. The germline gives CDR1 SNHLY, CDR2 FYNNEI. J was trimmed by 7 bases and V by 6 bases; bases with no gene match: 0. DNA of the CDR3: TGTGCCAGCAGGGACAGGGGTGAAAAACTGTTTTTT. It specifies CASRDRGEKLFF.

The CDR3 reads CATRAASRTVKGEQYF. The CDR3 DNA reads as TGCGCCACCAGGGCCGCCTCGAGGACAGTAAAGGGCGAGCAGTACTTC. The chain is built from TRBV5-1 and TRBJ2-7, with D perhaps TRBD1 (6 bases). This CDR3 contains 16 residues. Deletions cut 9 bases from V and 6 bases from J, with 28 bases between. Germline loops: CDR1 SGHRS, CDR2 YFSETQ.

The CDR3 nucleotides read TGTGCCAGCAGCTTGGCGGGGGGCGCGAGAAACACCATATATTTT. Amino acids: CASSLAGGARNTIYF. The V gene is TRBV5-4, the J gene TRBJ1-3, with D perhaps matching TRBD1 (6 bases). Germline CDR1 is SGHNT and CDR2 is YYREEE (reference sequence). V was shortened by 0 bases and J by 5 bases, with 12 bases between the two germline ends. The length of the CDR3 is 15 residues. The full variable domain, rest sourced from reference TRBV5-4 and TRBJ1-3, is ETGVTQSPTHLIKTRGQQVTLRCSSQSGHNTVSWYQQALGQGPQFIFQYYREEENGRGNFPPRFSGLQFPNYSSELNVNALELDDSALYLCASSLAGGARNTIYFGEGSWLTVV.

This chain uses TRBV27 with TRBJ2-1; 7 positions match TRBD1. J lost 12 bases, V lost 5 bases, and 7 bases had no gene match. Per the germline V gene, CDR1 is MNHEY and CDR2 is SMNVEV (reference sequence). The length of the CDR3 is 12 residues. DNA of the CDR3: TGTGCCAGCAGTATAACAGGGGTCGCGCAGTTCTTC. As protein: CASSITGVAQFF.

This sequence joins TRBV29-1 and TRBJ2-3; D might be TRBD2 (5 bases). Germline CDR1 reads SQVTM; CDR2 reads ANQGSEA. The CDR3 runs to 14 residues. Trimming took off 0 bases at V and 7 bases at J, with 14 bases between the two ends. CDR3 residues: CSVEEVSRRYTQYF. In DNA form, the CDR3 reads TGCAGCGTTGAAGAGGTGTCCAGGAGGTATACGCAGTATTTT.

The chain employs TRBV5-1 and TRBJ2-1; 9 nucleotides align to TRBD2. J was trimmed by 0 bases and V by 2 bases; bases with no gene match: 9. CDR3 size: 18 residues. CDR1 and CDR2 (germline): SGHRS, YFSETQ. CDR3 region: CASSFPASGVGSYNEQFF. The CDR3 DNA sequence: TGCGCCAGCAGCTTTCCTGCTAGCGGGGTTGGCTCCTACAATGAGCAGTTCTTC.

The chain employs TRBV7-9 and TRBJ1-2, with no clear D. V lost 3 bases, J lost 3 bases, and 5 bases lay in between. This CDR3 contains 12 residues. Germline values: CDR1 SEHNR, CDR2 FQNEAQ (reference sequence). This CDR3 reads CASSLADYGYTF. DNA of the CDR3: TGTGCCAGCAGCTTGGCCGACTATGGCTACACCTTC.

The chain links TRBV25-1 to TRBJ1-5; D is unresolved. The germline V and J ends were trimmed by 6 bases and 2 bases, with 5 bases remaining between them. Germline lookup yields CDR1 MGHDK and CDR2 SYGVNS. The CDR3 sequence is 12 residues long. CDR3 bases: TGTGCCAGCAGGGCAGGCAATCAGCCCCAGCATTTT. Translating it yields CASRAGNQPQHF.

The chain has TRBV18 and TRBJ2-7, with 7 positions matching TRBD1. This CDR3 is 15 amino acids long. Germline V CDR1 and CDR2: KGHSH, LQKENI. The V segment lost 4 bases and the J segment 3 bases; nucleotides outside the gene matches: 9. CDR3 loop: CASSLLPGTDYEQYF. The DNA of the CDR3 is TGTGCCAGCTCACTCCTCCCCGGGACAGACTACGAGCAGTACTTC. Together with reference TRBV18 and TRBJ2-7, the CDR3 gives the full variable domain: NAGVMQNPRHLVRRRGQEARLRCSPMKGHSHVYWYRQLPEEGLKFMVYLQKENIIDESGMPKERFSAEFPKEGPSILRIQQVVRGDSAAYFCASSLLPGTDYEQYFGPGTRLTVT.

The chain combines TRBV4-3 with TRBJ1-3, with D maybe TRBD1 (6 bases). CDR3 length: 17 residues. Germline V CDR1 and CDR2: LGHNA, YSLEER. Trimming removed 2 bases from V and 4 bases from J, with 18 bases in between. CDR3 in amino acids: CASSQLWGGAQGNTIYF. The CDR3 DNA sequence: TGCGCCAGCAGCCAACTCTGGGGGGGGGCGCAAGGAAACACCATATATTTT.